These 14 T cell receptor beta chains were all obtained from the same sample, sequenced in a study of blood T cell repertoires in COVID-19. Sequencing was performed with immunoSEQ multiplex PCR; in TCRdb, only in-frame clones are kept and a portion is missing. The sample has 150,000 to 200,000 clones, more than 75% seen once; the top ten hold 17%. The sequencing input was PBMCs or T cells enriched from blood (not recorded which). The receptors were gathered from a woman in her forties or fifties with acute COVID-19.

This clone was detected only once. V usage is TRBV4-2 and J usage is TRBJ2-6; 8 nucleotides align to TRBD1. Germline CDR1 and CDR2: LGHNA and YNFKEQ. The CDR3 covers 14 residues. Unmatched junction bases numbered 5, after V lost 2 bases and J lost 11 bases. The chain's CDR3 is CASSQTTGEDVLTF. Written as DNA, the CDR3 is TGTGCCAGCAGCCAAACGACAGGGGAGGACGTCCTGACTTTC.

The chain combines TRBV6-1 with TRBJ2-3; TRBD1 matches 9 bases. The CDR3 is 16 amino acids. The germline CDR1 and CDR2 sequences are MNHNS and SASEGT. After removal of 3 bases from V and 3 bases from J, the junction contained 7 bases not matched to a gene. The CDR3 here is CASSEMGQGRTDTQYF. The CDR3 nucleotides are TGTGCCAGCAGTGAGATGGGACAGGGACGAACAGATACGCAGTATTTT.

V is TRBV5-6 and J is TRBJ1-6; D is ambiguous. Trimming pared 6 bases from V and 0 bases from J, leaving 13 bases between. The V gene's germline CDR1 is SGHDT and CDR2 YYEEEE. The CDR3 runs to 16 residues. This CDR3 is CASTGLGGSYNSPLHF. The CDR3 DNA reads TGTGCCAGCACTGGACTTGGAGGCTCCTATAATTCACCCCTCCACTTT.

As DNA, the CDR3 is TGTGCCACCCGGACTAGCGGGGGGGCTAGCACAGATACGCAGTATTTT. This gives the protein CATRTSGGASTDTQYF. The chain has TRBV28 and TRBJ2-3; 15 bases line up with TRBD2. Germline assignment: CDR1 MDHEN and CDR2 SYDVKM. The CDR3 runs 16 residues. V was pared by 10 bases and J by 0 bases, with 5 bases of the junction left unmatched.

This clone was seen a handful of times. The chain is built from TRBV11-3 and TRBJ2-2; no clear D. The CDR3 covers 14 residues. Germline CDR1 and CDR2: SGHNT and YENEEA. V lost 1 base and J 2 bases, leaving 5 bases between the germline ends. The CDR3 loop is CASSLVSNTGELFF. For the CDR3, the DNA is TGTGCCAGCAGCTTAGTCTCCAACACCGGGGAGCTGTTTTTT.

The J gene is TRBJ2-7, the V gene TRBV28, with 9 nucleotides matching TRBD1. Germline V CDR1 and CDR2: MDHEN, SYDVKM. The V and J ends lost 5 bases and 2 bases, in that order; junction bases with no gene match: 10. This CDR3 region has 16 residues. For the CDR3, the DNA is TGTGCCAGCAGTCCCGGTCTCGGGACAGGGACCTACGAGCAGTACGTC. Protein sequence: CASSPGLGTGTYEQYV.

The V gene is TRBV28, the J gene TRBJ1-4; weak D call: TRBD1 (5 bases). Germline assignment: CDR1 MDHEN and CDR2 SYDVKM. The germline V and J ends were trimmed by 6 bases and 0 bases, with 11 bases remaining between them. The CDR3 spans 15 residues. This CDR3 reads CASRTGDATNEKLFF. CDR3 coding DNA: TGTGCCAGCAGAACAGGAGATGCAACTAATGAAAAACTGTTTTTT.

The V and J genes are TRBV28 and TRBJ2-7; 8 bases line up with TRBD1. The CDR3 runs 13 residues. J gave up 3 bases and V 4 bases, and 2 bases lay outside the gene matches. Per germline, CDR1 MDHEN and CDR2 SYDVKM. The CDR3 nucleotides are TGTGCCAGCAGTTCAGGGGGCTTCTACGAGCAGTACGTC. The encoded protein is CASSSGGFYEQYV.

This CDR3 is CASQTRGTAILSYNSPLHF. CDR3 in DNA: TGTGCCAGCCAAACCCGAGGGACAGCTATTCTCTCCTATAATTCACCCCTCCACTTT. The gene calls are TRBV28 and TRBJ1-6; 7 bases are a match to TRBD1. V trimming: 8 bases; J trimming: 0 bases; junction bases outside the gene matches: 16. The CDR3 runs to 19 residues. Germline loops: CDR1 MDHEN, CDR2 SYDVKM.

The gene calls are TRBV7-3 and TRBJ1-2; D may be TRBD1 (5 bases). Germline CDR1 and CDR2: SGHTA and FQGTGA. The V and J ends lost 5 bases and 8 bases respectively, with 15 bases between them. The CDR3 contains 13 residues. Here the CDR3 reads CASSPGGTGGYTF. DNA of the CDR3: TGTGCCAGCAGCCCCGGGGGGACGGGAGGCTACACCTTC. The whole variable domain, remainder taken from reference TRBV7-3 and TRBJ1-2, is GAGVSQTPSNKVTEKGKYVELRCDPISGHTALYWYRQSLGQGPEFLIYFQGTGAADDSGLPNDRFFAVRPEGSVSTLKIQRTERGDSAVYLCASSPGGTGGYTFGSGTRLTVV.

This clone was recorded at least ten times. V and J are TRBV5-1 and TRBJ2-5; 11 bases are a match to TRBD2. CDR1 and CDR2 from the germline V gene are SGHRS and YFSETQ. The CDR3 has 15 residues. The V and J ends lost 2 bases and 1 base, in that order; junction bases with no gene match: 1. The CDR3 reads CASSFTSGGQETQYF. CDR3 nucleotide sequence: TGCGCCAGCAGCTTTACTAGCGGGGGCCAAGAGACCCAGTACTTC.

The CDR3 DNA sequence: TGTGCCAGCAGGGCACAGGGGGGGTATGAAAAACTGTTTTTT. Residues: CASRAQGGYEKLFF. This sequence joins TRBV6-5 and TRBJ1-4, with 8 bases identical to TRBD1. The germline CDR1 and CDR2 sequences are MNHEY and SVGAGI. V lost 6 bases, J lost 6 bases, and 6 bases stayed unmatched. This CDR3 is 14 amino acids long.

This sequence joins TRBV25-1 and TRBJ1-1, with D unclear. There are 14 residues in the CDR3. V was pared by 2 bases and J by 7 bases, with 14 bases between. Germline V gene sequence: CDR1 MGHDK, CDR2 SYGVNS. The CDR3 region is CASSERFAGGEAFF. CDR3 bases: TGTGCCAGCAGTGAAAGGTTTGCAGGAGGTGAAGCTTTCTTT.

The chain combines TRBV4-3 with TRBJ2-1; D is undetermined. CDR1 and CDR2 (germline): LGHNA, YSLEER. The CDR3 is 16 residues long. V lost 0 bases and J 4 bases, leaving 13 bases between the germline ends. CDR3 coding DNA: TGCGCCAGCAGCCAAGACCGCCAGGTCTTATACAATGAGCAGTTCTTC. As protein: CASSQDRQVLYNEQFF.